The sequence of this T cell receptor beta chain was determined in a study of blood T cell repertoires in COVID-19. Using immunoSEQ multiplex PCR, the repertoire was profiled, and TCRdb retains in-frame clones only, with some absent. This sample has 260,000 or so clones, with approximately 87% found just once. Germline lookup yields CDR1 SGDLS and CDR2 YYNGEE. This CDR3 is 15 amino acids long. V lost 1 base and J lost 4, with 14 bases in between. The sample was peripheral blood. The receptor comes from a human donor in a cohort sampled during active COVID-19. The chain couples TRBV9 to TRBJ2-5; tentative D call: TRBD2 (6 bases). The CDR3 loop reads CASSVSAGSLETQYF. The CDR3 nucleotides read TGTGCCAGCAGCGTATCGGCGGGATCCCTAGAGACCCAGTACTTC. The full variable domain, with the rest looked up from reference TRBV9 and TRBJ2-5, is DSGVTQTPKHLITATGQRVTLRCSPRSGDLSVYWYQQSLDQGLQFLIQYYNGEERAKGNILERFSAQQFPDLHSELNLSSLELGDSALYFCASSVSAGSLETQYFGPGTRLLVL.